Shown below are 12 T cell receptor beta chains from a single sample sequenced in a study of OX40 agonist ivuxolimab in advanced cancers. Profiled with immunoSEQ multiplex PCR; TCRdb holds only in-frame clones, not every one. The table lists about 110,000 clones, 90% of them singletons, with 0.45% to 0.5% in the top ten. Sequenced material: CD4+ or CD8+ T cells sorted from blood, taken in a trial of the OX40 agonist ivuxolimab. Receptors were obtained from an adult with an advanced solid tumor such as melanoma, head and neck, liver or kidney cancer.

J is TRBJ1-1 and V is TRBV7-2, with a possible D match to TRBD1 (5 bases). The CDR3 is made up of 13 amino acids. The ends were cut back, 5 bases at V and 7 bases at J, with 14 bases in the middle. Germline V gene lookup returns CDR1 SGHTA and CDR2 FQGNSA. CDR3 nucleotides: TGTGCCAGCAGCCACGGTGTAGACAGTGAAGCTTTCTTT. Translation gives CASSHGVDSEAFF. Full variable domain (missing parts from reference TRBV7-2 and TRBJ1-1): GAGVSQSPSNKVTEKGKDVELRCDPISGHTALYWYRQSLGQGLEFLIYFQGNSAPDKSGLPSDRFSAERTGGSVSTLTIQRTQQEDSAVYLCASSHGVDSEAFFGQGTRLTVV.

The chain carries TRBV28 and TRBJ1-1; TRBD1 might be the D (6 bases). Deletions cut 1 base from V and 1 base from J, with 13 bases between. CDR3 length: 16 amino acids. CDR1 and CDR2 from the germline V gene are MDHEN and SYDVKM. CDR3 DNA: TGTGCCAGCAGTTTATTGGACAGCGGGGGGAACACTGAAGCTTTCTTT. Encoded protein: CASSLLDSGGNTEAFF.

The J gene is TRBJ2-7, the V gene TRBV7-2; the D gene is possibly TRBD1 (5 bases). The V end lost 1 base, the J end lost 0 bases, and 10 bases lay between the germline ends. This CDR3 region has 15 residues. Germline V gene lookup returns CDR1 SGHTA and CDR2 FQGNSA. Here the CDR3 reads CASSLEHRISYEQYF. The CDR3 bases are TGTGCCAGCAGCTTAGAGCACAGGATCTCCTACGAGCAGTACTTC.

A few counts support this clone. The J gene is TRBJ1-3, the V gene TRBV2; D is unresolved. CDR3 length: 14 residues. V lost 3 bases and J 4 bases, leaving 10 bases between the germline ends. Germline values: CDR1 SNHLY, CDR2 FYNNEI. The CDR3 DNA is TGTGCCAGCAGTGACCGGGCAGTCGGAAACACCATATATTTT. Translating it yields CASSDRAVGNTIYF.

The chain links TRBV4-3 to TRBJ2-7; no clear D gene. This CDR3 has 16 residues. CDR1 is LGHNA, CDR2 YSLEER, per germline. The V and J ends lost 0 bases and 0 bases respectively, with 12 bases between them. The CDR3 loop reads CASSQDGIALSYEQYF. CDR3 DNA: TGCGCCAGCAGCCAAGATGGAATAGCCCTCTCCTACGAGCAGTACTTC.

V usage is TRBV10-3 and J usage is TRBJ1-2; maybe TRBD1 (5 bases). Germline assignment: CDR1 ENHRY and CDR2 SYGVKD. The CDR3 extends over 14 amino acids. The V end lost 3 bases, the J end lost 1 base, and 9 bases lay between the germline ends. CDR3 amino acids: CAISEWGDNYGYTF. In nucleotides, the CDR3 is TGTGCCATCAGTGAATGGGGCGATAACTATGGCTACACCTTC.

In this sample, this clone turned up once. The chain carries TRBV7-2 and TRBJ2-7, with 8 positions matching TRBD1. The germline V gene has CDR1 SGHTA and CDR2 FQGNSA. CDR3 size: 15 residues. The V gene end was trimmed by 0 bases and the J gene end by 3 bases; junction bases not matched to a gene: 4. CDR3 DNA: TGTGCCAGCAGCTTAGCGTTTACAGGGGGCTACGAGCAGTACTTC. Its protein product is CASSLAFTGGYEQYF.

The chain uses TRBV7-2 and TRBJ1-2, with D perhaps matching TRBD1 (5 bases). The V and J ends lost 5 bases and 5 bases respectively, with 12 bases between them. This CDR3 spans 13 amino acids. Germline V lookup: CDR1 SGHTA, CDR2 FQGNSA. Written as DNA, the CDR3 is TGTGCCAGCAGCCCGCCAGGGTGGTATGGCTACACCTTC. Its protein product is CASSPPGWYGYTF.

J is TRBJ2-2 and V is TRBV4-3; tentative D call: TRBD2 (5 bases). From germline, CDR1 is LGHNA and CDR2 YSLEER. The V gene lost 3 bases and the J gene lost 3 bases, with 11 bases spanning the gap. The CDR3 consists of 15 residues. CDR3: CASSQNTGDTGELFF. The DNA for the CDR3 is TGCGCCAGCAGCCAGAATACCGGGGACACCGGGGAGCTGTTTTTT.

The CDR3 coding sequence is TGTGCCAGCAGTCCCGGGGTCAGGGGCTCCTACGAGCAGTACTTC. This translates into CASSPGVRGSYEQYF. The rearrangement uses TRBV6-5 and TRBJ2-7, with D possibly TRBD1 on 6 matching bases. V lost 5 bases and J lost 0, with 14 bases in between. The V gene's germline CDR1 is MNHEY and CDR2 SVGAGI. This CDR3 has 15 residues.

The V call is TRBV6-1, the J call TRBJ2-3, with D uncertain. CDR3 length: 13 residues. The V gene's germline CDR1 is MNHNS and CDR2 SASEGT. The V end lost 6 bases, the J end lost 2 bases, and 9 bases lay between the germline ends. This chain's CDR3 is CASRGLPTDTQYF. The DNA of the CDR3 is TGTGCCAGCAGAGGGCTACCCACAGATACGCAGTATTTT.

The gene calls are TRBV2 and TRBJ2-5; D call uncertain. CDR1 and CDR2 from the germline V gene are SNHLY and FYNNEI. The V end lost 2 bases, the J end lost 3 bases, and 4 bases lay between the germline ends. The length of the CDR3 is 12 residues. CDR3 in DNA: TGTGCCAGCAGTGAACTAGAAGAGACCCAGTACTTC. Its translation is CASSELEETQYF.